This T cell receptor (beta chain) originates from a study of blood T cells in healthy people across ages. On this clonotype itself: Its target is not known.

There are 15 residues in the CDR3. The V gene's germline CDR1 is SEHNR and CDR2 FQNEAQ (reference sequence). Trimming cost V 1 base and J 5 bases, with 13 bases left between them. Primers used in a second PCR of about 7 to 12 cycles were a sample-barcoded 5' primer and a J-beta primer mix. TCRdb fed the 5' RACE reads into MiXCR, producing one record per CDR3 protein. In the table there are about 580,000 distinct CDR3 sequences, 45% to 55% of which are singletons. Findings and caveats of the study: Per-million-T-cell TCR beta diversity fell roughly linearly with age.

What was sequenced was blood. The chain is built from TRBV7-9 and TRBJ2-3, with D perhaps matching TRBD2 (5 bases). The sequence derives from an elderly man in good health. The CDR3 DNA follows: TGTGCCAGCAGCTTAGGGGGAGCAGTCGGAGATACGCAGTATTTT. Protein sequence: CASSLGGAVGDTQYF.